These 22 T cell receptor beta chains came from one sample sequenced in a study of shared clonotypes between healthy human individuals. This table comes from immunoSEQ multiplex PCR, and its TCRdb copy is limited to in-frame clones, with some not included. The sample consists of some 2,000,000 clones, 85% to 95% of them appearing once. Sequenced: naive CD4+ T cells sorted from blood. Indicated subset: CD45RA+ positively selected. The source is a man between 18 and 29 years old in good health.

This clone was found a few times. J is TRBJ2-3 and V is TRBV30, with D tentatively TRBD1 or TRBD2 (5 bases each). Germline lookup yields CDR1 GTSNPN and CDR2 SVGIG (reference sequence). There are 12 residues in the CDR3. Trimming stripped 5 bases from V and 4 bases from J, with 10 bases between. The CDR3, as DNA: TGTGCCTGGGGGACGGGGTCAGATACGCAGTATTTT. It yields the protein CAWGTGSDTQYF. The variable domain in full, with the rest retrieved from reference TRBV30 and TRBJ2-3, is SQTIHQWPATLVQPVGSPLSLECTVEGTSNPNLYWYRQAAGRGLQLLFYSVGIGQISSEVPQNLSASRPQDRQFILSSKKLLLSDSGFYLCAWGTGSDTQYFGPGTRLTVL.

As regards this clone: Other nucleotide sequences in the sample specify the same CDR3. This rearrangement joins TRBV5-4 to TRBJ2-2; D is ambiguous. V lost 2 bases and J 1 base, leaving 6 bases between the germline ends. CDR1 and CDR2 (germline): SGHNT, YYREEE (reference sequence). The CDR3 runs to 14 residues. In DNA form, the CDR3 reads TGTGCCAGCAGCTTACCCGAGAACACCGGGGAGCTGTTTTTT. Protein: CASSLPENTGELFF.

J is TRBJ1-2 and V is TRBV19; D is perhaps TRBD1 (6 bases). CDR1 is LNHDA and CDR2 is SQIVND in the germline V gene (reference sequence). The CDR3 loop spans 12 amino acids. The V and J ends lost 6 bases and 6 bases respectively, with 11 bases between them. CDR3 sequence: CASSRGDNGYTF. CDR3 nucleotide sequence: TGTGCCAGTAGCCGGGGGGACAATGGCTACACCTTC.

The rearrangement links TRBV28 to TRBJ1-6; 10 nucleotides match TRBD1. Germline lookup yields CDR1 MDHEN and CDR2 SYDVKM. The CDR3 length is 16 residues. V dropped 2 bases and J dropped 6; count of bases not matched to a gene: 4. DNA for the CDR3: TGTGCCAGCAGTTTAGAGGGACAGGGGATTAATTCACCCCTCCACTTT. As protein: CASSLEGQGINSPLHF.

This chain links TRBV7-9 with TRBJ1-1; D gene unclear. Germline V lookup: CDR1 SEHNR, CDR2 FQNEAQ (reference sequence). The V end lost 1 base, the J end lost 1 base, and 7 bases lay between the germline ends. This CDR3 is built from 14 residues. The CDR3 DNA reads TGTGCCAGCAGCTTAGTACAGCAGAACACTGAAGCTTTCTTT. It translates to CASSLVQQNTEAFF.

CDR3: CASSLGGTYQETQYF. CDR3 bases: TGTGCCAGCAGCTTGGGCGGGACGTACCAAGAGACCCAGTACTTC. The J gene is TRBJ2-5, the V gene TRBV11-2; maybe TRBD2 (6 bases). The V end was cut by 3 bases, the J end by 0 bases, with 11 bases between. The CDR3 sequence is 15 residues long. Germline CDR1 SGHAT, CDR2 FQNNGV. The full variable domain, rest sourced from reference TRBV11-2 and TRBJ2-5, is EAGVAQSPRYKIIEKRQSVAFWCNPISGHATLYWYQQILGQGPKLLIQFQNNGVVDDSQLPKDRFSAERLKGVDSTLKIQPAKLEDSAVYLCASSLGGTYQETQYFGPGTRLLVL.

The V and J genes are TRBV5-6 and TRBJ1-2; tentatively, D is TRBD1 (6 bases). V lost 4 bases and J 3 bases, leaving 10 bases between the germline ends. The CDR3 is 13 residues long. The germline CDR1 and CDR2 sequences are SGHDT and YYEEEE. The CDR3 region has the DNA TGTGCCAGCAGCCGACAGGTAGACTATGGCTACACCTTC. It yields the protein CASSRQVDYGYTF.

The DNA of the CDR3 is TGCGCCAGCAGCTGGGACAACAACAATGAGCAGTTCTTC. It is translated as CASSWDNNNEQFF. This chain uses TRBV5-1 with TRBJ2-1; D is possibly TRBD1 (6 bases). This CDR3 is built from 13 residues. The V gene lost 3 bases and the J gene lost 5 bases, with 9 bases spanning the gap. Germline V CDR1 and CDR2: SGHRS, YFSETQ.

V is TRBV5-1 and J is TRBJ1-2; D call uncertain. Germline CDR1 reads SGHRS; CDR2 reads YFSETQ. The CDR3 loop spans 16 amino acids. Trimming took 0 bases from V and 0 from J, leaving 12 bases between them. CDR3 region: CASSLDPLGTNYGYTF. CDR3 sequence (DNA): TGCGCCAGCAGCTTGGATCCTTTGGGGACTAACTATGGCTACACCTTC.

In its sample, this clone was seen once. The rearrangement links TRBV7-9 to TRBJ1-1; a possible D gene is TRBD1 (5 bases). Germline loops: CDR1 SEHNR, CDR2 FQNEAQ (reference sequence). V was shortened by 1 base and J by 1 base, with 10 bases between the two germline ends. The CDR3 runs 15 residues. The DNA of the CDR3 is TGTGCCAGCAGCTTAGGGGCAGGGCCGAACACTGAAGCTTTCTTT. Translation: CASSLGAGPNTEAFF.

The chain carries TRBV4-1 and TRBJ1-1, with D unclear. The germline V gene encodes CDR1 MGHRA and CDR2 YSYEKL. CDR3 length: 13 residues. Trimming removed 4 bases from V and 8 bases from J, with 14 bases in between. Here the CDR3 reads CASSPSPGGEAFF. CDR3 in DNA: TGCGCCAGCAGCCCTAGTCCGGGTGGGGAAGCTTTCTTT.

The rearrangement uses TRBV10-1 and TRBJ2-7, with TRBD1 matching 7 bases. V lost 2 bases and J lost 3; bases outside the gene matches: 7. Germline assignment: CDR1 WNHNN and CDR2 SYGVQD (reference sequence). The CDR3 sequence is 15 residues long. CDR3 sequence: CASSEGTAKVYEQYF. CDR3 DNA: TGCGCCAGCAGTGAGGGGACAGCGAAAGTCTACGAGCAGTACTTC.

This chain links TRBV4-3 with TRBJ2-7; TRBD2 agrees at 8 bases. V shed 1 base, J shed 3 bases, and the junction held 5 bases outside the gene matches. CDR1 and CDR2 (germline): LGHNA, YSLEER. This CDR3 is built from 15 residues. This CDR3 reads CASSQGFSGIYEQYF. The CDR3 DNA follows: TGCGCCAGCAGCCAAGGTTTTAGCGGGATCTACGAGCAGTACTTC.

In DNA, the CDR3 is TGCGCCAGCACCCAAGGGACTAGCGGATCCTACGAGCAGTACTTC. Amino acids: CASTQGTSGSYEQYF. The chain is built from TRBV10-2 and TRBJ2-7; TRBD2 matches 11 bases. V lost 7 bases, J lost 1 base, and 6 bases stayed unmatched. CDR3 size: 15 residues. Germline V gene sequence: CDR1 WSHSY, CDR2 SAAADI.

This rearrangement joins TRBV4-1 to TRBJ1-6; D not resolved. Trimming pared 1 base from V and 0 bases from J, leaving 7 bases between. The germline CDR1 and CDR2 sequences are MGHRA and YSYEKL. The CDR3 runs 16 residues. The DNA for the CDR3 is TGCGCCAGCAGCCAAGTGGGCAGCTCCTATAATTCACCCCTCCACTTT. The encoded protein is CASSQVGSSYNSPLHF.

V and J are TRBV10-3 and TRBJ2-7; 10 nucleotides align to TRBD2. J gave up 1 base and V 0 bases, and 3 bases lay outside the gene matches. This CDR3 spans 16 amino acids. Germline loops: CDR1 ENHRY, CDR2 SYGVKD. As DNA, the CDR3 is TGTGCCATCAGTGAGTCCCCTAGCGGGAGATCCTACGAGCAGTACTTC. This codes for CAISESPSGRSYEQYF.

The J gene is TRBJ2-2, the V gene TRBV27; 8 bases match TRBD1. The CDR3 has 16 amino acids. Germline V gives CDR1 MNHEY, CDR2 SMNVEV (reference sequence). V lost 6 bases and J lost 5; bases outside the gene matches: 11. As DNA, the CDR3 is TGTGCCAGCAGGCTCAACAGGGGGTTTGAAACCGGGGAGCTGTTTTTT. Translation gives CASRLNRGFETGELFF.

The J gene is TRBJ1-3, the V gene TRBV28; TRBD1 is a possible D gene (5 bases). Germline V gene sequence: CDR1 MDHEN, CDR2 SYDVKM. V shed 1 base and J shed 4 bases, with 14 bases lying between them. This CDR3 comprises 16 residues. CDR3 bases: TGTGCCAGCAGTTTATTGGGGGGTCCGAAAGGAAACACCATATATTTT. Protein: CASSLLGGPKGNTIYF.

The J gene is TRBJ2-3, the V gene TRBV30; D call uncertain. The V gene's germline CDR1 is GTSNPN and CDR2 SVGIG (reference sequence). Trimming took 0 bases from V and 1 from J, leaving 8 bases between them. This CDR3 is 14 amino acids long. In DNA, the CDR3 is TGTGCCTGGAGTGTAATTAGTCGCACAGATACGCAGTATTTT. Translation: CAWSVISRTDTQYF. Full variable domain (rest looked up from reference TRBV30 and TRBJ2-3): SQTIHQWPATLVQPVGSPLSLECTVEGTSNPNLYWYRQAAGRGLQLLFYSVGIGQISSEVPQNLSASRPQDRQFILSSKKLLLSDSGFYLCAWSVISRTDTQYFGPGTRLTVL.

The V call is TRBV4-1, the J call TRBJ1-3; TRBD1 matches 9 bases. Unmatched junction bases numbered 12, after V lost 8 bases and J lost 4 bases. Germline V gene sequence: CDR1 MGHRA, CDR2 YSYEKL. This CDR3 is 16 amino acids long. The DNA for the CDR3 is TGCGCCAGCCGTCACCCGGGACAGGGTCCAGGAAACACCATATATTTT. Amino acid sequence: CASRHPGQGPGNTIYF.

About this clone itself: Other DNA sequences in the sample encode the same CDR3. The chain combines TRBV11-1 with TRBJ2-5; D not certain. Germline lookup yields CDR1 SGHAT and CDR2 FQDESV (reference sequence). The CDR3 covers 13 residues. V gave up 1 base and J gave up 5 bases, with 8 bases separating them. The CDR3 DNA is TGTGCCAGCAGCTTAGGGGGTCGGGAGACCCAGTACTTC. This encodes CASSLGGRETQYF. The variable domain in full, completed from reference TRBV11-1 and TRBJ2-5, reads EAEVAQSPRYKITEKSQAVAFWCDPISGHATLYWYRQILGQGPELLVQFQDESVVDDSQLPKDRFSAERLKGVDSTLKIQPAELGDSAMYLCASSLGGRETQYFGPGTRLLVL.

The chain carries TRBV6-1 and TRBJ2-2; D is uncertain. V was cut by 7 bases and J by 0 bases, with 9 bases left in between. This CDR3 spans 14 amino acids. Germline values: CDR1 MNHNS, CDR2 SASEGT. The CDR3 reads CASTRVPNTGELFF. In DNA form, the CDR3 reads TGTGCCAGCACCCGGGTACCGAACACCGGGGAGCTGTTTTTT.